This record concerns one T cell receptor (beta chain) sequence. As processed by the authors: Estimated nucleated cell counts came from reference gene primer amplification. The table came from immunoSEQ multiplex PCR; TCRdb's copy has only in-frame clones and leaves some out. V and J calls and clone size come straight from that table; D and trimming were deduced from the DNA. The sample lists 35,000 to 45,000 clones; 65% to 90% were seen once. The sample originates from a study of blood T cell repertoires in COVID-19. CDR1 is MDHEN, CDR2 SYDVKM, per germline. There are 16 residues in the CDR3. With V trimmed by 5 bases and J by 5 bases, 13 bases remained unmatched.

The material sequenced was peripheral blood. The sequence came from a man in his forties or fifties with active COVID-19. The chain is built from TRBV28 and TRBJ1-1; 8 nucleotides line up with TRBD1. CDR3 region: CASSTRQGTVGTEAFF. In DNA form, the CDR3 reads TGTGCCAGCAGTACCCGACAGGGGACAGTGGGGACTGAAGCTTTCTTT.